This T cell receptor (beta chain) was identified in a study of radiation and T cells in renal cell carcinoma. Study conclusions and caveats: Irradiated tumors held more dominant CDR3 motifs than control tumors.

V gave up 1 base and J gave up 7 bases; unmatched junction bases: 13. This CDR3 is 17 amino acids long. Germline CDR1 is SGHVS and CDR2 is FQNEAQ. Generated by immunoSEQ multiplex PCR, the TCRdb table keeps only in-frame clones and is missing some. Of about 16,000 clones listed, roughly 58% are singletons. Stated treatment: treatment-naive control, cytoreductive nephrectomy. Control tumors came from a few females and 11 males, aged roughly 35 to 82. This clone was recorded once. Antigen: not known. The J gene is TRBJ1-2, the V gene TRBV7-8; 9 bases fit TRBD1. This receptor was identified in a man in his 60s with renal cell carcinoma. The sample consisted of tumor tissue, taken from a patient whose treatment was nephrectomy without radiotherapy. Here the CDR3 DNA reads TGTGCCAGCAGCTTAGGGCCACTGGGACAGGGCCTGGGTGGCTACACCTTC. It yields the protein CASSLGPLGQGLGGYTF.